This TCR beta chain stems from a study of blood T cell repertoires in COVID-19. The table came from immunoSEQ multiplex PCR; TCRdb's copy has only in-frame clones and leaves some out. The table lists about 410,000 clones, less than 95% of them singletons. Trimming removed 3 bases from V and 3 bases from J; junction bases left unmatched: 6. The CDR3 is 15 amino acids. The germline V gene has CDR1 SGHDN and CDR2 FVKESK. This sequence was found in a young man who had recovered from COVID-19. V usage is TRBV14 and J usage is TRBJ1-1, with 8 bases fitting TRBD1. Sample: PBMCs or T cells enriched from blood (not recorded which). CDR3 DNA: TGTGCCAGCAGCCATCTTACGACAGGGGACACTGAAGCTTTCTTT. Amino acid sequence: CASSHLTTGDTEAFF.